This TCR beta chain was captured by sequencing in a study of spatial heterogeneity in lung cancer. Time point of the sample: sample taken at primary tumor resection. Study-level findings and limits: Counts that tracked tumor mutation counts were those of expanded intratumoral alpha and beta TCRs.

MiXCR, applied by TCRdb to the 5' RACE reads, yields one record per CDR3 protein. Counted here are about 20,000 distinct CDR3 sequences, about a sixth occurring once; the ten biggest clones make up about 30%. This clonotype was seen a handful of times. Antigen specificity is unknown. The CDR3 loop spans 15 amino acids. Germline CDR1 reads MNHEY; CDR2 reads SVGAGI. The V and J ends lost 6 bases and 4 bases, in that order; junction bases with no gene match: 7. This rearrangement joins TRBV6-5 to TRBJ2-7, with TRBD2 matching over 12 bases. The sequence came from a female donor with early-stage non-small cell lung cancer. Specimen: lung tumor tissue, collected at surgery. The CDR3 nucleotides are TGTGCCAGCAGCCCCGGACTAGCGGGACTGTACGAGCAGTACTTC. Residues: CASSPGLAGLYEQYF.